Following are 3 T cell receptor beta chains from one sample sequenced in a study of cytomegalovirus exposure and HLA in healthy donors. Clones were sequenced by immunoSEQ multiplex PCR, and TCRdb holds only the in-frame ones, with some missing. The sample comprises 250,000 or so clones, around 89% of which are singletons, and 0.3% to 0.4% rests with the top ten. Sequencing was performed on PBMCs. All receptors derive from a young woman in good health and CMV-seronegative.

This chain joins TRBV2 and TRBJ1-1; TRBD1 matches at 7 bases. The length of the CDR3 is 13 residues. V lost 7 bases to trimming and J lost 2 bases; unmatched junction nucleotides: 4. Germline values: CDR1 SNHLY, CDR2 FYNNEI. CDR3 protein: CASNDRANTEAFF. The CDR3 DNA is TGTGCCAGCAACGACAGGGCCAACACTGAAGCTTTCTTT.

The chain couples TRBV5-6 to TRBJ2-2; weak D call: TRBD2 (6 bases). Germline lookup yields CDR1 SGHDT and CDR2 YYEEEE. Trimming removed 4 bases from V and 5 bases from J, with 15 bases in between. CDR3 length: 15 amino acids. The CDR3 DNA reads TGTGCCAGCAGCGCCGGACTACCCGTTACCGGGGAGCTGTTTTTT. Translated: CASSAGLPVTGELFF. The full variable domain, rest sourced from reference TRBV5-6 and TRBJ2-2, is DAGVTQSPTHLIKTRGQQVTLRCSPKSGHDTVSWYQQALGQGPQFIFQYYEEEERQRGNFPDRFSGHQFPNYSSELNVNALLLGDSALYLCASSAGLPVTGELFFGEGSRLTVL.

The gene calls are TRBV28 and TRBJ1-2; D perhaps matches TRBD1 (5 bases). CDR3 size: 15 residues. Between the trimmed V and J ends, which lost 5 bases and 2 bases, there was a span of 15 bases. Germline V gene lookup returns CDR1 MDHEN and CDR2 SYDVKM. The CDR3 loop is CASSTYTDSNYGYTF. Written as DNA, the CDR3 is TGTGCCAGCAGTACATACACCGACAGCAACTATGGCTACACCTTC.